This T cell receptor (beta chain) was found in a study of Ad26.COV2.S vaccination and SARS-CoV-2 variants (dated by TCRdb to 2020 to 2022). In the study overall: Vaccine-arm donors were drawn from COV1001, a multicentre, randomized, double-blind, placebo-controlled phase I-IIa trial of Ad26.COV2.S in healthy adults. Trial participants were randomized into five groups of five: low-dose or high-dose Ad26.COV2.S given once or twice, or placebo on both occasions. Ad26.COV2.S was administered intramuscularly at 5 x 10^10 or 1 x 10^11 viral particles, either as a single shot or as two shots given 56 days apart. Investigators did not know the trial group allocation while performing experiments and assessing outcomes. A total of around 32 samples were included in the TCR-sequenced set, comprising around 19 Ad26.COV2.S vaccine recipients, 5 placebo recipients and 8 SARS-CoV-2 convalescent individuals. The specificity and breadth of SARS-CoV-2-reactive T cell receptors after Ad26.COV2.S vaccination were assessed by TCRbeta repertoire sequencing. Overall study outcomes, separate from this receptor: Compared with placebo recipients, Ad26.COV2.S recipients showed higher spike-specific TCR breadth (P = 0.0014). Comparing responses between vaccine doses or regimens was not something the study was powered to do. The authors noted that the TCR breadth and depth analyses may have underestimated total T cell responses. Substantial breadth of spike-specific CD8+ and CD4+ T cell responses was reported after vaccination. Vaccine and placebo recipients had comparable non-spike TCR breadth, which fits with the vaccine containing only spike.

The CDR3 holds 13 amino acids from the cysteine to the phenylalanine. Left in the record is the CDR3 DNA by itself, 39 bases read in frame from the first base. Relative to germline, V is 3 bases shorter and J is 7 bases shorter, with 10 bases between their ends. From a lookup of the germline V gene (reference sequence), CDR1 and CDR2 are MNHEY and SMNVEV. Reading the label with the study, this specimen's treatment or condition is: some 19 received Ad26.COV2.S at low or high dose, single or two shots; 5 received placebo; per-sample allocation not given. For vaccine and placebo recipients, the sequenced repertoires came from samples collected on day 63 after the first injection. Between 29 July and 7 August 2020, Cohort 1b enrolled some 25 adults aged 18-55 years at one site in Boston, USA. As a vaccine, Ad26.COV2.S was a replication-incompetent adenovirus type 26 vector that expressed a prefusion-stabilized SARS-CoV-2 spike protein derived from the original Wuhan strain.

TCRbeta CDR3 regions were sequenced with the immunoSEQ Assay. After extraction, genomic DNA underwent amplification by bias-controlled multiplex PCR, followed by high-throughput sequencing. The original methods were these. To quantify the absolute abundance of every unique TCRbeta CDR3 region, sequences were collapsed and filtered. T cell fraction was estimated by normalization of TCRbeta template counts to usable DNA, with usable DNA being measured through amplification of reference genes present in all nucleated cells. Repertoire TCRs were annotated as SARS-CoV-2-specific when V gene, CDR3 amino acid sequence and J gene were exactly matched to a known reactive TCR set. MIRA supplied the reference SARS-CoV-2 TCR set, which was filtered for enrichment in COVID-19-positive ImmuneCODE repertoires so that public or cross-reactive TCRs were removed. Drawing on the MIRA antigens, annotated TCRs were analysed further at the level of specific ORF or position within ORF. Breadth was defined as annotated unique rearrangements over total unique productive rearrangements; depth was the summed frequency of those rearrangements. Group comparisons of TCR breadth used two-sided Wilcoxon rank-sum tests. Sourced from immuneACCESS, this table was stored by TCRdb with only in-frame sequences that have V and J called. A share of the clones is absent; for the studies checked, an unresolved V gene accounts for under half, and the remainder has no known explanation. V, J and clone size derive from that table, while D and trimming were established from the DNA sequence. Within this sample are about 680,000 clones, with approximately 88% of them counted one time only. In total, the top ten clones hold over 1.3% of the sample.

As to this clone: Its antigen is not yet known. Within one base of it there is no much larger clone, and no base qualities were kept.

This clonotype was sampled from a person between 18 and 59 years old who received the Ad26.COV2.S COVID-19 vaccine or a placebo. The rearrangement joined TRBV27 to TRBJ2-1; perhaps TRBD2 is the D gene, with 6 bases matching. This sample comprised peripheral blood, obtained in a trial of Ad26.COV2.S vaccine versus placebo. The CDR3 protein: CASSFQGGNEQFF. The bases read TGTGCCAGCAGTTTCCAGGGAGGAAATGAGCAGTTCTTC.